The 25 T cell receptor beta chains below all came from one sample that was sequenced in a study of vaccination and CD4 T cells after COVID-19. Their antigens remain unidentified. Sequencing of cultured CD4+ T cell DNA used the Oncomine TCR Beta short-read assay. TCRdb re-called the PCR reads through MiXCR, storing one row per CDR3 protein. The sample lists 9,000 to 10,000 distinct CDR3 sequences; about two thirds were seen once. The treatment was: approximately nine-day PBMC culture with coronavirus spike peptide pools or control peptides (ViraFEST assay). Source: CD4+ T cells from blood, cultured in vitro, taken before SARS-CoV-2 vaccination. The receptors shown here come from a human donor who had recovered from COVID-19.

The chain couples TRBV7-8 to TRBJ2-1; no clear D gene. The length of the CDR3 is 16 residues. Trimming removed 4 bases at V and 0 bases at J, with 13 bases between. Germline V gene sequence: CDR1 SGHVS, CDR2 FQNEAQ. Here the CDR3 reads CASSSRSQSSYNEQFF. The CDR3 nucleotides are TGTGCCAGCAGCTCCCGGTCGCAAAGCTCCTACAATGAGCAGTTCTTC.

This chain joins TRBV6-2 or TRBV6-3 and TRBJ2-5, with D perhaps matching TRBD1 (6 bases). The CDR3 is made up of 14 amino acids. The germline V gene encodes CDR1 MNHEY and CDR2 SVGEGT. V was shortened by 8 bases and J by 5 bases, with 18 bases between the two germline ends. The CDR3 spells CASGRQVLRETQYF. The CDR3 region has the DNA TGTGCCAGCGGAAGACAGGTATTGAGGGAGACCCAGTACTTC.

In this sample, this clonotype is medium-sized. The chain carries TRBV18 and TRBJ2-5; 10 positions agree with TRBD1. This CDR3 region has 14 residues. Germline lookup yields CDR1 KGHSH and CDR2 LQKENI. The V gene end was trimmed by 3 bases and the J gene end by 5 bases; junction bases not matched to a gene: 3. DNA for the CDR3: TGTGCCAGCTCACCTGGGGACAGGGGCGAGACCCAGTACTTC. This encodes CASSPGDRGETQYF. The full variable domain, rest sourced from reference TRBV18 and TRBJ2-5, is NAGVMQNPRHLVRRRGQEARLRCSPMKGHSHVYWYRQLPEEGLKFMVYLQKENIIDESGMPKERFSAEFPKEGPSILRIQQVVRGDSAAYFCASSPGDRGETQYFGPGTRLLVL.

V is TRBV20-1 and J is TRBJ2-1; 7 nucleotides line up with TRBD2. The ends lost 3 bases at V and 3 bases at J; junction bases unmatched: 8. Germline CDR1 is DFQATT and CDR2 is SNEGSKA (reference sequence). The CDR3 extends over 15 amino acids. Here the CDR3 DNA reads TGCAGTGCTAGCGACCCGGGGGGTGACTACAATGAGCAGTTCTTC. Its translation is CSASDPGGDYNEQFF.

V gene TRBV27 combines with J gene TRBJ2-1; TRBD2 agrees at 15 bases. V lost 5 bases to trimming and J lost 9 bases; unmatched junction nucleotides: 11. This CDR3 is built from 17 residues. From germline, CDR1 is MNHEY and CDR2 SMNVEV (reference sequence). The CDR3 DNA reads as TGTGCCAGCAGTCAAGGGACTAGCGGGAGGATTGCGGTTGAGCAGTTCTTC. Protein product: CASSQGTSGRIAVEQFF.

This chain joins TRBV6-5 and TRBJ2-5, with 7 bases matching TRBD2. CDR3 size: 14 residues. Germline CDR1 reads MNHEY; CDR2 reads SVGAGI. The J segment lost 4 bases and the V segment lost 0 bases, leaving 2 bases of the junction unmatched. Here the CDR3 reads CASSYSWGGETQYF. DNA of the CDR3: TGTGCCAGCAGTTACTCTTGGGGGGGAGAGACCCAGTACTTC.

V and J are TRBV27 and TRBJ2-7; 7 bases fit TRBD1. The germline CDR1 and CDR2 sequences are MNHEY and SMNVEV (reference sequence). Trimming at V came to 3 bases and at J to 1 base, leaving 6 bases not matched to a gene. CDR3 length: 15 residues. The CDR3 nucleotides read TGTGCCAGCAGTTTCATCGGGACAGTATCCTACGAGCAGTACTTC. Its protein product is CASSFIGTVSYEQYF.

V usage is TRBV11-1 and J usage is TRBJ2-5, with D possibly matching TRBD2 (7 bases). The V end was cut by 0 bases, the J end by 5 bases, with 10 bases between. CDR1 and CDR2 from the germline V gene are SGHAT and FQDESV (reference sequence). CDR3 size: 14 residues. For the CDR3, the DNA is TGTGCCAGCAGCTTAGCGAAGGGGGGGGAGACCCAGTACTTC. It translates to CASSLAKGGETQYF.

By its share, this clonotype is medium-sized. The rearrangement links TRBV5-1 to TRBJ1-1; no clear D gene. The CDR3 has 12 amino acids. The germline CDR1 and CDR2 sequences are SGHRS and YFSETQ. Trimming shortened V by 7 bases and J by 1 base, and 8 bases separated the two germline ends. CDR3 nucleotides: TGCGCCAGCGGTCGAGAGAACACTGAAGCTTTCTTT. Amino acid sequence: CASGRENTEAFF. Full variable domain (remainder filled in from reference TRBV5-1 and TRBJ1-1): KAGVTQTPRYLIKTRGQQVTLSCSPISGHRSVSWYQQTPGQGLQFLFEYFSETQRNKGNFPGRFSGRQFSNSRSEMNVSTLELGDSALYLCASGRENTEAFFGQGTRLTVV.

V and J are TRBV7-2 and TRBJ1-6; possibly TRBD1 for D (6 bases). The CDR3 totals 14 residues. The germline CDR1 and CDR2 sequences are SGHTA and FQGNSA. V gave up 1 base and J gave up 9 bases, with 10 bases separating them. In DNA, the CDR3 is TGTGCCAGCAGCTTAGGAGGGGGACTTTCACCCCTCCACTTT. It is translated as CASSLGGGLSPLHF. The entire variable domain, with the rest obtained from reference TRBV7-2 and TRBJ1-6, is as follows: GAGVSQSPSNKVTEKGKDVELRCDPISGHTALYWYRQSLGQGLEFLIYFQGNSAPDKSGLPSDRFSAERTGGSVSTLTIQRTQQEDSAVYLCASSLGGGLSPLHFGNGTRLTVT.

V gene TRBV24-1 combines with J gene TRBJ1-2; tentatively, D is TRBD1 (6 bases). Trimming shortened V by 4 bases and J by 4 bases, and 15 bases separated the two germline ends. This CDR3 contains 15 residues. Germline V CDR1 and CDR2: KGHDR, SFDVKD. CDR3 DNA sequence: TGTGCCACCAGTGACCGGGACAAGGGGGGCTATGGCTACACCTTC. Amino acid sequence: CATSDRDKGGYGYTF.

J is TRBJ1-6 and V is TRBV12-3 or TRBV12-4, with D perhaps TRBD1 (5 bases). Trimming removed 1 base at V and 7 bases at J, with 11 bases between. This CDR3 has 15 residues. CDR3 region: CASSLGGGPNSPLHF. Here the CDR3 DNA reads TGTGCCAGCAGTTTAGGGGGGGGACCGAATTCACCCCTCCACTTT.

The gene calls are TRBV6-4 and TRBJ1-4; no clear D. Per germline, CDR1 MRHNA and CDR2 SNTAGT. V lost 7 bases and J 6 bases, leaving 24 bases between the germline ends. The length of the CDR3 is 17 residues. The chain's CDR3 is CASIRPTLGPADEKLFF. The CDR3 DNA reads as TGTGCCAGCATCCGACCAACTCTAGGGCCAGCGGATGAAAAACTGTTTTTT.

The gene calls are TRBV7-6 and TRBJ2-5; 10 bases agree with TRBD2. After removal of 2 bases from V and 6 bases from J, the junction contained 9 bases not matched to a gene. Germline loops: CDR1 SGHVS, CDR2 FNYEAQ. The CDR3 totals 16 residues. The CDR3 DNA sequence: TGTGCCAGCAGCTTACGCGGGCCTAGCGGGAGTCAGACCCAGTACTTC. Amino acids: CASSLRGPSGSQTQYF.

This clonotype is a singleton in its sample. This chain joins TRBV6-1 and TRBJ2-3; weak D call: TRBD2 (5 bases). Germline loops: CDR1 MNHNS, CDR2 SASEGT. The CDR3 spans 16 residues. The V end was cut by 5 bases, the J end by 0 bases, with 15 bases between. The CDR3 loop reads CASSLAGGRSTDTQYF. As DNA, the CDR3 is TGTGCCAGCAGTCTGGCGGGCGGCCGTAGCACAGATACGCAGTATTTT.

This chain links TRBV28 with TRBJ2-5; D is perhaps TRBD1 (7 bases). Between the trimmed V and J ends, which lost 3 bases and 3 bases, there was a span of 17 bases. The CDR3 loop spans 16 amino acids. Germline V gene lookup returns CDR1 MDHEN and CDR2 SYDVKM. This CDR3 is CASSLGGEQGKETQYF. The CDR3 nucleotides are TGTGCCAGCAGTTTGGGGGGAGAACAGGGGAAAGAGACCCAGTACTTC.

This clonotype has more than one count but fewer than ten. The chain combines TRBV20-1 with TRBJ2-5, with D possibly TRBD2 on 6 matching bases. The CDR3 contains 16 residues. V was shortened by 3 bases and J by 3 bases, with 20 bases between the two germline ends. The germline V gene encodes CDR1 DFQATT and CDR2 SNEGSKA (reference sequence). The CDR3 bases are TGCAGTGCTAGTCCCGCTGACGGGAGTTTGGAAGAGACCCAGTACTTC. Translated: CSASPADGSLEETQYF.

The rearrangement joins TRBV7-2 to TRBJ2-3, with D possibly called TRBD1 or TRBD2 (6 bases each). Trimming shortened V by 3 bases and J by 0 bases, and 10 bases separated the two germline ends. From germline, CDR1 is SGHTA and CDR2 FQGNSA. This CDR3 contains 15 residues. The CDR3 DNA reads TGTGCCAGCAGCTTGGACAGCGGGAGCACAGATACGCAGTATTTT. Translation: CASSLDSGSTDTQYF.

This sequence joins TRBV27 and TRBJ2-1, with D hard to call. Trimming removed 6 bases from V and 5 bases from J, with 20 bases in between. There are 16 residues in the CDR3. CDR1 and CDR2 (germline): MNHEY, SMNVEV (reference sequence). CDR3 region: CASRSLGARGDNEQFF. The CDR3 DNA reads as TGTGCCAGCAGGAGTTTAGGAGCCCGAGGTGACAATGAGCAGTTCTTC.

This sequence joins TRBV10-3 and TRBJ1-6, with TRBD1 identical over 7 bases. There are 15 residues in the CDR3. The J segment lost 7 bases and the V segment lost 6 bases, leaving 9 bases of the junction unmatched. Germline values: CDR1 ENHRY, CDR2 SYGVKD. DNA of the CDR3: TGTGCCATCAGGGACATGGGACAGAGGAATTCACCCCTCCACTTT. Translating it yields CAIRDMGQRNSPLHF.

The J gene is TRBJ2-5, the V gene TRBV24-1, with D perhaps matching TRBD1 (5 bases). CDR3 size: 18 residues. The V gene's germline CDR1 is KGHDR and CDR2 SFDVKD. Trimming removed 3 bases at V and 1 base at J, with 20 bases between. As DNA, the CDR3 is TGTGCCACCAGTGATGCGAAAGGGGCGGTCGTTCTCCAAGAGACCCAGTACTTC. Translating gives CATSDAKGAVVLQETQYF.

The chain combines TRBV1 with TRBJ1-1; the table calls TRBD1, which could not be checked here. TRBV1 counts as a pseudogene. This CDR3 contains 17 residues. CDR3 protein: CTSSHYDPLKGNTEAFF. The CDR3 bases are TGCACCAGCAGCCATTATGATCCCCTCAAAGGGAACACTGAAGCTTTCTTT.

V is TRBV20-1 and J is TRBJ2-1; 8 bases fit TRBD2. Germline V gene sequence: CDR1 DFQATT, CDR2 SNEGSKA (reference sequence). The ends lost 0 bases at V and 4 bases at J; junction bases unmatched: 5. The CDR3 consists of 15 residues. CDR3 residues: CSARESGSIYNEQFF. CDR3 bases: TGCAGTGCTAGAGAAAGCGGGAGTATATACAATGAGCAGTTCTTC.

The chain links TRBV19 to TRBJ2-3; D remains ambiguous. This CDR3 is built from 11 residues. Germline lookup yields CDR1 LNHDA and CDR2 SQIVND (reference sequence). V lost 3 bases to trimming and J lost 5 bases, with 3 bases between them. The DNA for the CDR3 is TGTGCCAGTAGTATGGGAGATACGCAGTATTTT. Protein sequence: CASSMGDTQYF. Full variable domain (missing parts from reference TRBV19 and TRBJ2-3): DGGITQSPKYLFRKEGQNVTLSCEQNLNHDAMYWYRQDPGQGLRLIYYSQIVNDFQKGDIAEGYSVSREKKESFPLTVTSAQKNPTAFYLCASSMGDTQYFGPGTRLTVL.

The chain carries TRBV30 and TRBJ1-5; the D is unclear. V lost 2 bases to trimming and J lost 1 base, with 6 bases between them. In germline, CDR1 is GTSNPN, CDR2 SVGIG (reference sequence). CDR3 size: 13 residues. As DNA, the CDR3 is TGTGCCTGGAGTATACGGAGCAATCAGCCCCAGCATTTT. It is translated as CAWSIRSNQPQHF. Full variable domain (rest looked up from reference TRBV30 and TRBJ1-5): SQTIHQWPATLVQPVGSPLSLECTVEGTSNPNLYWYRQAAGRGLQLLFYSVGIGQISSEVPQNLSASRPQDRQFILSSKKLLLSDSGFYLCAWSIRSNQPQHFGDGTRLSIL.